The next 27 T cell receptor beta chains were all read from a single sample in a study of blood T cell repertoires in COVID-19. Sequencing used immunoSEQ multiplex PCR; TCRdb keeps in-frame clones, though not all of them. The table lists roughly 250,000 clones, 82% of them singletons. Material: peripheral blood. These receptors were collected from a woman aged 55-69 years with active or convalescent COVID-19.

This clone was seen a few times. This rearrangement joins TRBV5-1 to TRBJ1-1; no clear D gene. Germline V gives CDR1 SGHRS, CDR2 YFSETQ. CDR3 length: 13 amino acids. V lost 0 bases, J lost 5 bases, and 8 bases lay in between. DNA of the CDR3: TGCGCCAGCAGCTTGGCCGAGCGAACTGAAGCTTTCTTT. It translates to CASSLAERTEAFF. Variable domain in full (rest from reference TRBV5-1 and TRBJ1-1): KAGVTQTPRYLIKTRGQQVTLSCSPISGHRSVSWYQQTPGQGLQFLFEYFSETQRNKGNFPGRFSGRQFSNSRSEMNVSTLELGDSALYLCASSLAERTEAFFGQGTRLTVV.

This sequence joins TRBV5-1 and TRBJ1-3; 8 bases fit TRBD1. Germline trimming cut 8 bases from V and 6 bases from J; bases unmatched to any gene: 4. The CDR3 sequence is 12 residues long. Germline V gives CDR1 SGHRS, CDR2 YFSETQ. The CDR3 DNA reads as TGCGCCAGTCAGGGGGCGGAAAACACCATATATTTT. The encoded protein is CASQGAENTIYF.

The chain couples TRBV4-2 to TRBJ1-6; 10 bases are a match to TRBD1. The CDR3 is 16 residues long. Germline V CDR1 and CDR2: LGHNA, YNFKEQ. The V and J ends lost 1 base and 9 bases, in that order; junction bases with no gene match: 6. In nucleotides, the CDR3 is TGTGCCAGCAGCCAAGCTCCGGACAGGGGGACTTCACCCCTCCACTTT. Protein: CASSQAPDRGTSPLHF.

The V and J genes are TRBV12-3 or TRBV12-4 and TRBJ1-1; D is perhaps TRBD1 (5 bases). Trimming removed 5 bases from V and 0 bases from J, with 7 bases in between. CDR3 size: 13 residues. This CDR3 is CASSLQVNTEAFF. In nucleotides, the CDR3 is TGTGCCAGCAGTCTACAGGTGAACACTGAAGCTTTCTTT.

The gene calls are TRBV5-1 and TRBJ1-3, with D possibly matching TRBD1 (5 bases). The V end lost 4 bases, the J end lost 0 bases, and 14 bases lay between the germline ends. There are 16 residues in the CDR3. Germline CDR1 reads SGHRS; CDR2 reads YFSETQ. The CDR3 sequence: CASSPEGVSSGNTIYF. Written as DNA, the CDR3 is TGCGCCAGCAGCCCCGAAGGGGTTTCCTCTGGAAACACCATATATTTT.

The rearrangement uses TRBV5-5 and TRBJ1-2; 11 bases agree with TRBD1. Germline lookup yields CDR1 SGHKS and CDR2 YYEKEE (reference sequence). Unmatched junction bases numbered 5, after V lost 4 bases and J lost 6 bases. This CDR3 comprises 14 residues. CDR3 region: CASSEGQGEHGYTF. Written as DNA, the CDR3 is TGTGCCAGCAGCGAGGGACAGGGGGAGCATGGCTACACCTTC. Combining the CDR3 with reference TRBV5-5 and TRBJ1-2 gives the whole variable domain DAGVTQSPTHLIKTRGQQVTLRCSPISGHKSVSWYQQVLGQGPQFIFQYYEKEERGRGNFPDRFSARQFPNYSSELNVNALLLGDSALYLCASSEGQGEHGYTFGSGTRLTVV.

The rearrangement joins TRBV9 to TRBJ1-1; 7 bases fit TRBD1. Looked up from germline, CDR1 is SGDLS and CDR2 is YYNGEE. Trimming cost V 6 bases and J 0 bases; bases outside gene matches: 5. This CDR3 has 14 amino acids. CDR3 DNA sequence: TGTGCCAGCACCCCGGGACAGCTGAACACTGAAGCTTTCTTT. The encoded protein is CASTPGQLNTEAFF.

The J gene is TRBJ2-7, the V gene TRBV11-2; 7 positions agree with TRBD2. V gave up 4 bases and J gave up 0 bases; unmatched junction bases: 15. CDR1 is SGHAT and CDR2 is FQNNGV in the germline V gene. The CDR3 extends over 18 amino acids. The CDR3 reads CASSSLDRTGGGSYEQYF. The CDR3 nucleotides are TGTGCCAGCAGCTCCCTGGACCGGACGGGAGGAGGCTCCTACGAGCAGTACTTC.

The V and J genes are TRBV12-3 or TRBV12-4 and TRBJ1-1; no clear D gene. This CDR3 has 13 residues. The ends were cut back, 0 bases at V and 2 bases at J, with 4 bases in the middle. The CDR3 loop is CASSLARNTEAFF. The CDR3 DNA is TGTGCCAGCAGTTTAGCCAGAAACACTGAAGCTTTCTTT.

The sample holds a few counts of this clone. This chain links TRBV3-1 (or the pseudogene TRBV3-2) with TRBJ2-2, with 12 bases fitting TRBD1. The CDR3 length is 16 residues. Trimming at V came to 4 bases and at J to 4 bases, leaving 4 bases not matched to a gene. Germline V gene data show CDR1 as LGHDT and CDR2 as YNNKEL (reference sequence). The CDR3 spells CASSRGQGAGTGELFF. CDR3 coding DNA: TGTGCCAGCAGCCGGGGACAGGGGGCGGGCACCGGGGAGCTGTTTTTT.

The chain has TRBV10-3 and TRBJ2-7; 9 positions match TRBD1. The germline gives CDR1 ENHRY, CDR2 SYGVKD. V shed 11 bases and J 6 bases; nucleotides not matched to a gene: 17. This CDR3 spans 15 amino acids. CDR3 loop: CAATAVPGQGGEQYF. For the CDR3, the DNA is TGTGCCGCAACCGCAGTCCCGGGACAGGGAGGCGAGCAGTACTTC.

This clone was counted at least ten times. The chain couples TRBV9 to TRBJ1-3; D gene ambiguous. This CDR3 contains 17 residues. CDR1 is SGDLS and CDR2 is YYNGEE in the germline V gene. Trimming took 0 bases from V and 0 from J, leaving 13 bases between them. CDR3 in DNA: TGTGCCAGCAGCGTAGCTGAGGGTCCTATCTCTGGAAACACCATATATTTT. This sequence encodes CASSVAEGPISGNTIYF. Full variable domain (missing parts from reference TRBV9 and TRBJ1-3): DSGVTQTPKHLITATGQRVTLRCSPRSGDLSVYWYQQSLDQGLQFLIQYYNGEERAKGNILERFSAQQFPDLHSELNLSSLELGDSALYFCASSVAEGPISGNTIYFGEGSWLTVV.

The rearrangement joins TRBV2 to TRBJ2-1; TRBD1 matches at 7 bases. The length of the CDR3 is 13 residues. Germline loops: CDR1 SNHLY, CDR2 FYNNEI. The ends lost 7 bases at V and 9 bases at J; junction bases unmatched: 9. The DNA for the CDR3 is TGTGCCAGCAACATACAGGGGATCAGTGAGCAGTTCTTC. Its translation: CASNIQGISEQFF.

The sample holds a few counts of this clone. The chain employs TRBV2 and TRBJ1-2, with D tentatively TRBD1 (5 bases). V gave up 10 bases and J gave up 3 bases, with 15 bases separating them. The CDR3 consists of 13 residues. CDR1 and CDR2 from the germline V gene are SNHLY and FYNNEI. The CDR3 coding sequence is TGTGCCAACGGGGCGGGGTCAGACTATGGCTACACCTTC. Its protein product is CANGAGSDYGYTF.

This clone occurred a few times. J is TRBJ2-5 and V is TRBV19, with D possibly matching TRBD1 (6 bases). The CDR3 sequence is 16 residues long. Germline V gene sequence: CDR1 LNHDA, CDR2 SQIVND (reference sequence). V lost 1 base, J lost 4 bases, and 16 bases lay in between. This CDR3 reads CASSIGGTGQRETQYF. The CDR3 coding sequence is TGTGCCAGTAGTATAGGCGGAACCGGACAGCGAGAGACCCAGTACTTC. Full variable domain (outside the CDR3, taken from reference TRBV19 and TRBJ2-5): DGGITQSPKYLFRKEGQNVTLSCEQNLNHDAMYWYRQDPGQGLRLIYYSQIVNDFQKGDIAEGYSVSREKKESFPLTVTSAQKNPTAFYLCASSIGGTGQRETQYFGPGTRLLVL.

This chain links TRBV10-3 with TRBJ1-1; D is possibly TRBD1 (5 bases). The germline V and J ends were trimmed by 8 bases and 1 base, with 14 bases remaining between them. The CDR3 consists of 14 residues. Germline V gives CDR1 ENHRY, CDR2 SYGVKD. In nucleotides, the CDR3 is TGTGCCATCGTGGACCATCAGGGGAACACTGAAGCTTTCTTT. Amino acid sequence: CAIVDHQGNTEAFF.

The CDR3 here is CASSWTGSNYGYTF. The CDR3 region has the DNA TGCGCCAGCAGCTGGACAGGGTCTAACTATGGCTACACCTTC. The chain recombines TRBV5-1 with TRBJ1-2; 8 positions match TRBD1. Germline V gene sequence: CDR1 SGHRS, CDR2 YFSETQ. The ends lost 3 bases at V and 0 bases at J; junction bases unmatched: 1. The CDR3 is 14 amino acids.

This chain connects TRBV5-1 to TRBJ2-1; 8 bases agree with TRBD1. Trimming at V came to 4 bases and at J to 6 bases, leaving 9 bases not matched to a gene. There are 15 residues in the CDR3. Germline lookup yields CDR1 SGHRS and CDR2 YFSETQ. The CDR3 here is CASSLKDRVGNEQFF. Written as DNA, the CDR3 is TGCGCCAGCAGCCTAAAGGACAGGGTGGGCAATGAGCAGTTCTTC.

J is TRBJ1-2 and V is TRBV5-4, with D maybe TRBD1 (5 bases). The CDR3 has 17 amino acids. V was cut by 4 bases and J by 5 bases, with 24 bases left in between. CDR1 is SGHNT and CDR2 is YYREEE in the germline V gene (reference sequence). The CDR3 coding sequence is TGTGCCAGCAGCCCCGGGGGGGGATGGCGTGTCAATTATGGCTACACCTTC. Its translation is CASSPGGGWRVNYGYTF.

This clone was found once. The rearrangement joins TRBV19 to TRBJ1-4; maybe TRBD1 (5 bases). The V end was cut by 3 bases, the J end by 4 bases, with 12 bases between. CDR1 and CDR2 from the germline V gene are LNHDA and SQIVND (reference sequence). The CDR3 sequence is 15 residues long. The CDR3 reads CASSILGRINEKLFF. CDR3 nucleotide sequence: TGTGCCAGTAGTATTCTGGGGCGCATTAATGAAAAACTGTTTTTT.

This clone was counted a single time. CDR3 bases: TGCGCCAGCAGCGTGCAACCGGGACAGGGTAACGAAAAACTGTTTTTT. Its protein is CASSVQPGQGNEKLFF. V and J are TRBV5-1 and TRBJ1-4; 9 positions match TRBD1. J lost 8 bases, V lost 4 bases, and 12 bases had no gene match. Looked up from germline, CDR1 is SGHRS and CDR2 is YFSETQ. CDR3 length: 16 amino acids.

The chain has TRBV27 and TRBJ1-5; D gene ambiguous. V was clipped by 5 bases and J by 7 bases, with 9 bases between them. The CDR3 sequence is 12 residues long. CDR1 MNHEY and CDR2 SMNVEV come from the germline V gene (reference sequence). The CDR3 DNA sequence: TGTGCCAGCAGTACGCAGAAACAGCCCCAGCATTTT. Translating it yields CASSTQKQPQHF.

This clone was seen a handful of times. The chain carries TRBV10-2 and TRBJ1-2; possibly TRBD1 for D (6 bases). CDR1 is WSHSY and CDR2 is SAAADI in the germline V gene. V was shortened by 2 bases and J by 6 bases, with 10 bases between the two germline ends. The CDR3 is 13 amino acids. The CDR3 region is CASSEQGFDGYTF. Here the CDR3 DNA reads TGCGCCAGCAGTGAGCAGGGGTTCGATGGCTACACCTTC.

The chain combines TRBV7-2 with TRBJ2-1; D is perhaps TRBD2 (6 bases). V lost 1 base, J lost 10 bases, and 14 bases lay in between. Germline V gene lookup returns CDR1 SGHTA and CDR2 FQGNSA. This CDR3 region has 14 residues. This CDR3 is CASSLGATSTEQFF. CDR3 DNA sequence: TGTGCCAGCAGCTTAGGGGCCACTAGCACCGAGCAGTTCTTC.

CDR3 sequence (DNA): TGTGCCAGCAGTTTAGGGGGGGCCAGCACAGATACGCAGTATTTT. It encodes CASSLGGASTDTQYF. V is TRBV27 and J is TRBJ2-3; a weak D match, TRBD2 (7 bases). Trimming took 2 bases from V and 0 from J, leaving 9 bases between them. Germline values: CDR1 MNHEY, CDR2 SMNVEV (reference sequence). CDR3 length: 15 amino acids.

DNA of the CDR3: TGTGCCAGCAGCCAAGTGCAGGGCTCCTATAATTCACCCCTCCACTTT. This translates into CASSQVQGSYNSPLHF. This chain uses TRBV3-1 (or the pseudogene TRBV3-2) with TRBJ1-6, with D possibly matching TRBD1 (5 bases). This CDR3 contains 16 residues. Trimming took 1 base from V and 0 from J, leaving 7 bases between them. The V gene's germline CDR1 is LGHDT and CDR2 YNNKEL (reference sequence).

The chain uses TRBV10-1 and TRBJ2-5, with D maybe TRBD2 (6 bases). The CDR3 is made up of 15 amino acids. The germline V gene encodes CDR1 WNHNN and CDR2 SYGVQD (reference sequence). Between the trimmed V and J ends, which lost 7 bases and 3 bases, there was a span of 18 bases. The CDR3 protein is CASTRRWRGKETQYF. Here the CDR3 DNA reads TGCGCCAGCACCCGACGCTGGCGGGGAAAAGAGACCCAGTACTTC.